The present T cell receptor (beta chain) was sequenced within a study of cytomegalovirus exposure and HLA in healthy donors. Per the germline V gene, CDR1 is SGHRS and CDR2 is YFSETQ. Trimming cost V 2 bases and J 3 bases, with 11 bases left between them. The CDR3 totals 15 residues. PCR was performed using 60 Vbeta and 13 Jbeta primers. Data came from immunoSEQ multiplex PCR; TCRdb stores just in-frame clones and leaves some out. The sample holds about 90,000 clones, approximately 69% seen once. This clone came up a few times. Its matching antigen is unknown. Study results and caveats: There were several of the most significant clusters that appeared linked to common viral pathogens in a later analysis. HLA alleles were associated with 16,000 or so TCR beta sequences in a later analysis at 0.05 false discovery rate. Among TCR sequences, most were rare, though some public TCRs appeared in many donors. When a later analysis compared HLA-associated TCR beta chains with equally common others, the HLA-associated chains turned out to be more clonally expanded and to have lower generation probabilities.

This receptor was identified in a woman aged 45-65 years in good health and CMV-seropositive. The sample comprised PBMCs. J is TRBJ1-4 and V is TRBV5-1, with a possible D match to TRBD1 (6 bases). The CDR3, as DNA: TGCGCCAGCAGCTTAACAGGGAGGGCTAATGAAAAACTGTTTTTT. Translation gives CASSLTGRANEKLFF.